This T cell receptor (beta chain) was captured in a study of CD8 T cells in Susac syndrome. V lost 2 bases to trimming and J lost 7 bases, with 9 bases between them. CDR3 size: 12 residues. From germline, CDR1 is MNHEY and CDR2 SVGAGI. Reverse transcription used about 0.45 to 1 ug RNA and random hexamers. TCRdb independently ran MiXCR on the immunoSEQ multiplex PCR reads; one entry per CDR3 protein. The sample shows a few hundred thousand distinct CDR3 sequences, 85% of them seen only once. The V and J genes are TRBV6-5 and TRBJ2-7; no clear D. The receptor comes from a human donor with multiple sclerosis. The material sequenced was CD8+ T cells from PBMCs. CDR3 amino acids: CASSYAQSEQYF. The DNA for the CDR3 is TGTGCCAGCAGTTACGCCCAATCGGAGCAGTACTTC.